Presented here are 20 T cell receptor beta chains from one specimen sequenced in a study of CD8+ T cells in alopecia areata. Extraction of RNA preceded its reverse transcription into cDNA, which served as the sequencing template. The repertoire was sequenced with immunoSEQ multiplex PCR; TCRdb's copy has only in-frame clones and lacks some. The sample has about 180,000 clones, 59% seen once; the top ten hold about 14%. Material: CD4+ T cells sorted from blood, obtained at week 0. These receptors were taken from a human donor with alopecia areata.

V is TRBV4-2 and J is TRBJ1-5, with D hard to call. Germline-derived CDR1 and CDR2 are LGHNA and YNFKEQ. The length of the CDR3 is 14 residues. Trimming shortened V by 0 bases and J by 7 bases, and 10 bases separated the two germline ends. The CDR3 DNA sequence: TGTGCCAGCAGCCAAGATCAAAAGGACCAGCCCCAGCATTTT. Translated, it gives CASSQDQKDQPQHF.

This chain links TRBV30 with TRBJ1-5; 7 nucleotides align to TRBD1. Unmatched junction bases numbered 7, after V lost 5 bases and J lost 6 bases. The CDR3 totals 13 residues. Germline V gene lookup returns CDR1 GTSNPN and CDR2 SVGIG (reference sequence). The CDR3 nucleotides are TGTGCCTGGTCGAGGAGACAGGGTCAGCCCCAGCATTTT. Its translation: CAWSRRQGQPQHF.

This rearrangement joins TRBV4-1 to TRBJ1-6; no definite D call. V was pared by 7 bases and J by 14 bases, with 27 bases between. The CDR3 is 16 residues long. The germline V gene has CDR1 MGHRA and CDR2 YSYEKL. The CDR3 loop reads CASTTRPEGTSYSLHF. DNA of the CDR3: TGCGCCAGCACCACGAGACCGGAGGGTACGAGTTATTCCCTCCACTTT.

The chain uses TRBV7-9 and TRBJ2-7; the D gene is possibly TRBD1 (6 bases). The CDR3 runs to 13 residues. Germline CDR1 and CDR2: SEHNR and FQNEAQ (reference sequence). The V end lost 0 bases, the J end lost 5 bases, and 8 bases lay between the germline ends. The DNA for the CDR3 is TGTGCCAGCAGCTTAGCACAGGGCGACGAGCAGTACTTC. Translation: CASSLAQGDEQYF. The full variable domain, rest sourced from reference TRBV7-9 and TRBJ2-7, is DTGVSQNPRHKITKRGQNVTFRCDPISEHNRLYWYRQTLGQGPEFLTYFQNEAQLEKSRLLSDRFSAERPKGSFSTLEIQRTEQGDSAMYLCASSLAQGDEQYFGPGTRLTVT.

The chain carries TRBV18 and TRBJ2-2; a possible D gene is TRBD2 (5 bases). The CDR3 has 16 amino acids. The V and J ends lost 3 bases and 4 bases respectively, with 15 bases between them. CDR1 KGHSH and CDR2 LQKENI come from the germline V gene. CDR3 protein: CASSPTSGSVTGELFF. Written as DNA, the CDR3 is TGTGCCAGCTCACCTACAAGCGGTTCAGTCACCGGGGAGCTGTTTTTT. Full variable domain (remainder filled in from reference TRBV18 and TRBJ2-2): NAGVMQNPRHLVRRRGQEARLRCSPMKGHSHVYWYRQLPEEGLKFMVYLQKENIIDESGMPKERFSAEFPKEGPSILRIQQVVRGDSAAYFCASSPTSGSVTGELFFGEGSRLTVL.

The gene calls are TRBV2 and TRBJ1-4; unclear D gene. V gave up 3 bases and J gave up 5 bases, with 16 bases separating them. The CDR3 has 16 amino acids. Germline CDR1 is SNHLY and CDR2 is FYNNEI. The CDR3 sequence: CASSESMPAGNEKLFF. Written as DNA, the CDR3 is TGTGCCAGCAGTGAGTCCATGCCAGCCGGGAATGAAAAACTGTTTTTT.

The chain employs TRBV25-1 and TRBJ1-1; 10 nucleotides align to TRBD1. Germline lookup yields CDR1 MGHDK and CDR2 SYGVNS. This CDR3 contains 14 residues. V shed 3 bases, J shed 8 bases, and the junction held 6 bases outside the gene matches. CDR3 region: CASSETGGRSEAFF. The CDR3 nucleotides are TGTGCCAGCAGTGAGACAGGGGGCCGGTCGGAAGCTTTCTTT.

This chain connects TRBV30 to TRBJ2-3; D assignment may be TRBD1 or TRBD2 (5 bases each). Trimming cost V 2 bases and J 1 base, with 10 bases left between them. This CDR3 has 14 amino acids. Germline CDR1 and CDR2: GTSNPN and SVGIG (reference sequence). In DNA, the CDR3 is TGTGCCTGGAGTCGGGGCAGCGGCACAGATACGCAGTATTTT. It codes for CAWSRGSGTDTQYF.

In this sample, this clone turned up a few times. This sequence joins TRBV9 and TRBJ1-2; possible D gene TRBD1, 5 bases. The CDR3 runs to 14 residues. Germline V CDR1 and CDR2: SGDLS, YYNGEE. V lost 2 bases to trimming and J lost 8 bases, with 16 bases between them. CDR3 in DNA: TGTGCCAGCAGCGTCGGTTCCGGGGCGGAGGGCTACACCTTC. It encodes CASSVGSGAEGYTF.

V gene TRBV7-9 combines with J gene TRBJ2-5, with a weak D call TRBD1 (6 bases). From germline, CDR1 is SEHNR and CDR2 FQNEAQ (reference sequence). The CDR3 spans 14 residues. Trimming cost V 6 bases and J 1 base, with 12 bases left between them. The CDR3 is CASRLTGSQETQYF. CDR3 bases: TGTGCCAGCAGGCTGACAGGATCCCAAGAGACCCAGTACTTC.

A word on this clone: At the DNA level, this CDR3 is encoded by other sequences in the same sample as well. The CDR3 loop is CASRRESEAFF. The CDR3 nucleotides are TGTGCCAGCAGAAGGGAGTCCGAAGCTTTCTTT. The chain is built from TRBV2 and TRBJ1-1, with no clear D. The CDR3 length is 11 residues. With 6 bases removed from V and 8 bases from J, the gap between germline ends came to 10 bases. Germline CDR1 is SNHLY and CDR2 is FYNNEI.

CDR3 in amino acids: CAWSVWRDAGELFF. The CDR3 DNA reads TGTGCCTGGAGTGTTTGGAGGGACGCTGGGGAGCTGTTTTTT. This chain joins TRBV30 and TRBJ2-2; TRBD2 is a possible D gene (6 bases). The CDR3 loop spans 14 amino acids. The germline gives CDR1 GTSNPN, CDR2 SVGIG (reference sequence). Trimming removed 0 bases from V and 8 bases from J, with 13 bases in between.

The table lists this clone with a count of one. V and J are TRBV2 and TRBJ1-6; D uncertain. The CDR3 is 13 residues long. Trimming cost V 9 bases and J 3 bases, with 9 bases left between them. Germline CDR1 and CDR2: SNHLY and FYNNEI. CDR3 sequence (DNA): TGTGCCAGTTCGAGGGACTATAATTCACCCCTCCACTTT. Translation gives CASSRDYNSPLHF.

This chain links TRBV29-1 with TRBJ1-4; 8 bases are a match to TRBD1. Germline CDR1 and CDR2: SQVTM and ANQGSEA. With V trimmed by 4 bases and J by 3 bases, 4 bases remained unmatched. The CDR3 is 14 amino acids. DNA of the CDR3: TGCAGCGTTGGGCAGGGGGCTTCTAATGAAAAACTGTTTTTT. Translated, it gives CSVGQGASNEKLFF. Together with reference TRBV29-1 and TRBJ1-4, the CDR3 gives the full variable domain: SAVISQKPSRDICQRGTSLTIQCQVDSQVTMMFWYRQQPGQSLTLIATANQGSEATYESGFVIDKFPISRPNLTFSTLTVSNMSPEDSSIYLCSVGQGASNEKLFFGSGTQLSVL.

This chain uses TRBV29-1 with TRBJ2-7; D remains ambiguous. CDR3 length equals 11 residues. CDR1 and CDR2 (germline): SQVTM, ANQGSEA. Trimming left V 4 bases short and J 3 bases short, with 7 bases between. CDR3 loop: CSVGTYYEQYF. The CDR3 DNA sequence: TGCAGCGTTGGGACGTACTACGAGCAGTACTTC.

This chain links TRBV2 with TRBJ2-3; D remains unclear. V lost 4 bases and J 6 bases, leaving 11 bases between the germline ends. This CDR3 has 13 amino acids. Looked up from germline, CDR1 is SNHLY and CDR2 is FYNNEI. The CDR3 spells CASSVAFADTQYF. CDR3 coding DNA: TGTGCCAGCAGTGTAGCTTTTGCCGATACGCAGTATTTT.

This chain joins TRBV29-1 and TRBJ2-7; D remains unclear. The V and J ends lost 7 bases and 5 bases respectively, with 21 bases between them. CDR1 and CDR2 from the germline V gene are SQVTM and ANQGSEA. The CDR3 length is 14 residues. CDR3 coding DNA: TGCAGCGCCGAAGAGGACGCCTTTCCCAACGAGCAGTACTTC. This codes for CSAEEDAFPNEQYF.

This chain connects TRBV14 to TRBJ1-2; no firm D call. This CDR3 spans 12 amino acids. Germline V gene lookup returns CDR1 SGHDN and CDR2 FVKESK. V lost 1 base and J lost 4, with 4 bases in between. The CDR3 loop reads CASSQAAYGYTF. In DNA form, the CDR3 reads TGTGCCAGCAGCCAAGCCGCCTATGGCTACACCTTC.

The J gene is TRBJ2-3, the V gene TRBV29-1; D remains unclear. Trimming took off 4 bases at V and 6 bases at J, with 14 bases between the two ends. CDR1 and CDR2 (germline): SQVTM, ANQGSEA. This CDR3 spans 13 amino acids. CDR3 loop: CSVGSRFGDTQYF. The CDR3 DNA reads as TGCAGCGTTGGGAGTCGGTTCGGTGATACGCAGTATTTT.

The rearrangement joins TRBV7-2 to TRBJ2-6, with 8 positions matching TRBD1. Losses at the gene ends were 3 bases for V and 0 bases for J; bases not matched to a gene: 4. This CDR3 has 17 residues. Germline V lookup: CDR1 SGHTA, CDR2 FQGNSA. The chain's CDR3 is CASSLDRVDSGANVLTF. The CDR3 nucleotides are TGTGCCAGCAGCTTGGACAGGGTTGACTCTGGGGCCAACGTCCTGACTTTC.